The 32 T cell receptor beta chains reported below all come from one sample, sequenced in a study of T cell responses to AZD1222 COVID-19 vaccine. Produced via immunoSEQ multiplex PCR; TCRdb's table is partial and in-frame only. The sample consists of more than 110,000 clones, approximately 90% of them appearing once. Sample: peripheral blood, taken on day 0 of AZD1222 vaccination. The receptors derive from an adult in good health.

The J gene is TRBJ1-3, the V gene TRBV3-1 (or the pseudogene TRBV3-2); possibly TRBD1 for D (6 bases). The CDR3 length is 16 residues. Germline lookup yields CDR1 LGHDT and CDR2 YNNKEL (reference sequence). V lost 0 bases and J 4 bases, leaving 13 bases between the germline ends. CDR3 sequence (DNA): TGTGCCAGCAGCCAAGATCCTACAGGGCGAGGAAACACCATATATTTT. Its translation is CASSQDPTGRGNTIYF.

The V call is TRBV30, the J call TRBJ2-7; the match to TRBD1 covers 8 bases. In germline, CDR1 is GTSNPN, CDR2 SVGIG (reference sequence). J gave up 5 bases and V 5 bases, and 8 bases lay outside the gene matches. The CDR3 totals 13 residues. In nucleotides, the CDR3 is TGTGCCTGGGGGAAACAGGGGGTCCACGAGCAGTACTTC. Encoded protein: CAWGKQGVHEQYF.

This chain joins TRBV19 and TRBJ1-2; D not certain. Per the germline V gene, CDR1 is LNHDA and CDR2 is SQIVND (reference sequence). V gave up 5 bases and J gave up 6 bases, with 13 bases separating them. There are 13 residues in the CDR3. As DNA, the CDR3 is TGTGCCAGTAGTGGTAGCGGTCTTGATGGCTACACCTTC. Protein product: CASSGSGLDGYTF.

The chain uses TRBV12-3 or TRBV12-4 and TRBJ1-2, with D hard to call. The CDR3 is 11 amino acids. The ends were cut back, 7 bases at V and 9 bases at J, with 12 bases in the middle. The CDR3: CASTTVGSYTF. As DNA, the CDR3 is TGTGCCAGCACCACAGTTGGGAGCTACACCTTC.

V and J are TRBV28 and TRBJ1-5; the D is unclear. Trimming took 1 base from V and 1 from J, leaving 11 bases between them. CDR3 length: 16 residues. Per germline, CDR1 MDHEN and CDR2 SYDVKM. CDR3 bases: TGTGCCAGCAGTTTATTGGGTCGTGGGAGCAATCAGCCCCAGCATTTT. Residues: CASSLLGRGSNQPQHF.

Here the CDR3 reads CASSIGFQGANPFGANVLTF. In DNA, the CDR3 is TGTGCCAGTAGTATAGGCTTCCAGGGGGCTAATCCTTTTGGGGCCAACGTCCTGACTTTC. This chain connects TRBV19 to TRBJ2-6; 8 bases fit TRBD1. The V segment lost 1 base and the J segment 3 bases; nucleotides outside the gene matches: 14. The V gene's germline CDR1 is LNHDA and CDR2 SQIVND (reference sequence). This CDR3 is built from 20 residues.

This chain links TRBV5-1 with TRBJ2-5; TRBD2 is a possible D gene (6 bases). Per the germline V gene, CDR1 is SGHRS and CDR2 is YFSETQ. Between the trimmed V and J ends, which lost 3 bases and 4 bases, there was a span of 13 bases. The CDR3 is 14 amino acids. CDR3 sequence: CASSSGSGVETQYF. DNA for the CDR3: TGCGCCAGCAGCTCGGGGTCGGGGGTAGAGACCCAGTACTTC.

The chain recombines TRBV27 with TRBJ1-1; perhaps TRBD1 as D (5 bases). The CDR3 spans 17 residues. The ends were cut back, 2 bases at V and 0 bases at J, with 16 bases in the middle. CDR1 and CDR2 (germline): MNHEY, SMNVEV (reference sequence). The CDR3, as DNA: TGTGCCAGCAGTTTACGAGGAGGGGTTTTTTTGAACACTGAAGCTTTCTTT. Translating gives CASSLRGGVFLNTEAFF.

This rearrangement joins TRBV19 to TRBJ2-2; 7 bases match TRBD2. Germline V CDR1 and CDR2: LNHDA, SQIVND (reference sequence). The V segment lost 7 bases and the J segment 6 bases; nucleotides outside the gene matches: 8. The CDR3 spans 14 residues. In DNA, the CDR3 is TGTGCCAGTATGGCGGGAGCGGGTCCCGGGGAGCTGTTTTTT. It translates to CASMAGAGPGELFF.

The J gene is TRBJ2-1, the V gene TRBV11-3, with TRBD1 matching over 8 bases. The CDR3 consists of 16 residues. Germline assignment: CDR1 SGHNT and CDR2 YENEEA. Trimming took 2 bases from V and 4 from J; bases not matched to a gene: 7. CDR3 region: CASSLQGQGLYNEQFF. DNA for the CDR3: TGTGCCAGCAGCTTACAAGGACAGGGCCTTTACAATGAGCAGTTCTTC.

This clone was seen once. The chain carries TRBV18 and TRBJ1-2; perhaps TRBD1 as D (6 bases). In germline, CDR1 is KGHSH, CDR2 LQKENI. There are 14 residues in the CDR3. The V gene lost 3 bases and the J gene lost 3 bases, with 11 bases spanning the gap. CDR3 in amino acids: CASSPRDKYYGYTF. Here the CDR3 DNA reads TGTGCCAGCTCACCGCGGGACAAGTACTATGGCTACACCTTC.

This sequence joins TRBV7-2 and TRBJ1-2, with a weak D call TRBD1 (5 bases). This CDR3 region has 13 residues. Germline V lookup: CDR1 SGHTA, CDR2 FQGNSA. Between the trimmed V and J ends, which lost 5 bases and 3 bases, there was a span of 10 bases. The DNA for the CDR3 is TGTGCCAGCAGCCTCGACAGCGACTATGGCTACACCTTC. Translation: CASSLDSDYGYTF.

CDR3 bases: TGTGCCACCAGTGGGGGGCTAGCGGGAGGCGCCAACTACAATGAGCAGTTCTTC. Amino acids: CATSGGLAGGANYNEQFF. The chain joins TRBV24-1 to TRBJ2-1; 11 nucleotides match TRBD2. V lost 5 bases and J lost 3; bases outside the gene matches: 11. Germline CDR1 and CDR2: KGHDR and SFDVKD. The CDR3 runs 18 residues.

This chain uses TRBV19 with TRBJ2-7; D gene uncertain. Trimming removed 1 base at V and 0 bases at J, with 4 bases between. This CDR3 is built from 13 residues. CDR1 LNHDA and CDR2 SQIVND come from the germline V gene (reference sequence). In nucleotides, the CDR3 is TGTGCCAGTAGTATAGGGACCTCCTACGAGCAGTACTTC. Its protein product is CASSIGTSYEQYF.

The gene calls are TRBV9 and TRBJ1-2, with a possible D match to TRBD1 (6 bases). CDR1 is SGDLS and CDR2 is YYNGEE in the germline V gene. The CDR3 is made up of 15 amino acids. Between the trimmed V and J ends, which lost 3 bases and 4 bases, there was a span of 16 bases. CDR3 in amino acids: CASSEQGLVSYGYTF. In nucleotides, the CDR3 is TGTGCCAGCAGCGAACAGGGTCTTGTCAGCTATGGCTACACCTTC.

The chain joins TRBV19 to TRBJ2-3; 12 bases are shared with TRBD2. Per germline, CDR1 LNHDA and CDR2 SQIVND (reference sequence). The length of the CDR3 is 17 residues. J lost 4 bases, V lost 1 base, and 6 bases had no gene match. The CDR3 here is CASSIAASGRAADTQYF. Written as DNA, the CDR3 is TGTGCCAGTAGTATAGCGGCTAGCGGGAGGGCCGCAGATACGCAGTATTTT.

The V and J genes are TRBV7-2 and TRBJ1-5, with a tentative D call TRBD1 (5 bases). The CDR3 is made up of 13 amino acids. V shed 3 bases and J shed 5 bases, with 8 bases lying between them. From germline, CDR1 is SGHTA and CDR2 FQGNSA. This chain's CDR3 is CASSLQGYQPQHF. In nucleotides, the CDR3 is TGTGCCAGCAGCTTGCAGGGCTATCAGCCCCAGCATTTT.

The chain employs TRBV5-4 and TRBJ2-5; D is ambiguous. Per the germline V gene, CDR1 is SGHNT and CDR2 is YYREEE (reference sequence). The CDR3 has 12 amino acids. Trimming removed 2 bases at V and 5 bases at J, with 7 bases between. The CDR3 reads CASSFPKETQYF. CDR3 nucleotide sequence: TGTGCCAGCAGCTTTCCCAAGGAGACCCAGTACTTC.

The V and J genes are TRBV10-2 and TRBJ2-7; no firm D call. This CDR3 is built from 14 residues. The V gene's germline CDR1 is WSHSY and CDR2 SAAADI. The V end was cut by 7 bases, the J end by 0 bases, with 13 bases between. This CDR3 is CASTQEFNSYEQYF. The CDR3 DNA sequence: TGCGCCAGCACGCAGGAGTTTAACTCCTACGAGCAGTACTTC.

The DNA of the CDR3 is TGTGCCAGCAGTTACTCTTCAGGGTACGGAGAGACCCAGTACTTC. Translated: CASSYSSGYGETQYF. The genes are TRBV6-5 and TRBJ2-5, with a weak D call TRBD1 (5 bases). V dropped 0 bases and J dropped 4 bases, with 12 bases sitting between them. CDR3 length: 15 residues. CDR1 and CDR2 from the germline V gene are MNHEY and SVGAGI.

CDR3 sequence: CASKGSSNQPQHF. DNA of the CDR3: TGTGCCAGCAAAGGCTCTAGCAATCAGCCCCAGCATTTT. The chain carries TRBV2 and TRBJ1-5; D is unresolved. V was cut by 7 bases and J by 0 bases, with 7 bases left in between. Germline V gene sequence: CDR1 SNHLY, CDR2 FYNNEI. The CDR3 loop spans 13 amino acids.

The genes are TRBV30 and TRBJ2-5; 9 bases are shared with TRBD1. Germline-derived CDR1 and CDR2 are GTSNPN and SVGIG (reference sequence). The CDR3 length is 13 residues. The V segment lost 5 bases and the J segment 5 bases; nucleotides outside the gene matches: 6. CDR3 nucleotides: TGTGCCTGGGAACAGGGGGCTGAGGAGACCCAGTACTTC. Protein sequence: CAWEQGAEETQYF.

The gene calls are TRBV28 and TRBJ1-4, with D perhaps matching TRBD1 (5 bases). The V and J ends lost 4 bases and 8 bases respectively, with 11 bases between them. Germline CDR1 and CDR2: MDHEN and SYDVKM. The CDR3 contains 13 residues. CDR3 coding DNA: TGTGCCAGCAGTTCAGGGATACGGGAAAAACTGTTTTTT. Amino acids: CASSSGIREKLFF.

The chain employs TRBV2 and TRBJ2-1; 10 nucleotides align to TRBD2. Trimming at V came to 9 bases and at J to 6 bases, leaving 2 bases not matched to a gene. Germline V lookup: CDR1 SNHLY, CDR2 FYNNEI. The CDR3 covers 12 residues. Here the CDR3 DNA reads TGTGCCAGGGGGACTAGCGTCAATGAGCAGTTCTTC. Amino acids: CARGTSVNEQFF.

The sample holds many counts of this clone. V usage is TRBV5-6 and J usage is TRBJ1-1; D is uncertain. The CDR3 loop spans 13 amino acids. Trimming cost V 3 bases and J 2 bases, with 8 bases left between them. Per germline, CDR1 SGHDT and CDR2 YYEEEE. The CDR3 loop reads CASSYQGNTEAFF. DNA of the CDR3: TGTGCCAGCAGCTACCAAGGAAACACTGAAGCTTTCTTT.

J is TRBJ2-1 and V is TRBV5-1; D possibly corresponds to TRBD2 (5 bases). Trimming cost V 2 bases and J 0 bases, with 9 bases left between them. This CDR3 comprises 15 residues. Germline V gene data show CDR1 as SGHRS and CDR2 as YFSETQ. The CDR3 loop is CASSFSALSYNEQFF. In DNA, the CDR3 is TGCGCCAGCAGCTTTAGCGCCCTCTCCTACAATGAGCAGTTCTTC.

The chain couples TRBV19 to TRBJ2-5; 9 nucleotides line up with TRBD2. Germline CDR1 reads LNHDA; CDR2 reads SQIVND (reference sequence). The CDR3 length is 16 residues. J lost 3 bases, V lost 3 bases, and 8 bases had no gene match. The CDR3 protein is CASSMVTPSGKETQYF. Here the CDR3 DNA reads TGTGCCAGTAGTATGGTTACGCCTAGCGGGAAAGAGACCCAGTACTTC.

The count of this clone is one. This rearrangement joins TRBV7-3 to TRBJ1-1; no firm D call. The germline V and J ends were trimmed by 1 base and 1 base, with 19 bases remaining between them. CDR3 size: 18 residues. CDR1 and CDR2 from the germline V gene are SGHTA and FQGTGA. DNA for the CDR3: TGTGCCAGCAGCTTAAAGGGAGCGGGGATCGATCAGAACACTGAAGCTTTCTTT. Residues: CASSLKGAGIDQNTEAFF. The variable domain in full, with the rest retrieved from reference TRBV7-3 and TRBJ1-1, is GAGVSQTPSNKVTEKGKYVELRCDPISGHTALYWYRQSLGQGPEFLIYFQGTGAADDSGLPNDRFFAVRPEGSVSTLKIQRTERGDSAVYLCASSLKGAGIDQNTEAFFGQGTRLTVV.

The chain couples TRBV29-1 to TRBJ2-1, with 10 bases identical to TRBD2. Losses at the gene ends were 6 bases for V and 8 bases for J; bases not matched to a gene: 13. The CDR3 consists of 15 residues. CDR1 and CDR2 (germline): SQVTM, ANQGSEA. CDR3 coding DNA: TGCAGCGTGTCCTACCTAGCGGGAGAGCACGATGAGCAGTTCTTC. It translates to CSVSYLAGEHDEQFF.

The genes are TRBV4-1 and TRBJ2-7; D may match TRBD1 or TRBD2 (5 bases each). The ends were cut back, 4 bases at V and 5 bases at J, with 15 bases in the middle. This CDR3 contains 14 residues. The germline CDR1 and CDR2 sequences are MGHRA and YSYEKL. For the CDR3, the DNA is TGCGCCAGCAGCCCGTATCCCGGGGCCCACGAGCAGTACTTC. It encodes CASSPYPGAHEQYF.

In DNA form, the CDR3 reads TGTGCCAGCAGCCCGCACTGGGGGGCTCAGCCCCAGCATTTT. Translation gives CASSPHWGAQPQHF. The chain employs TRBV14 and TRBJ1-5; D perhaps matches TRBD1 (6 bases). Trimming took 4 bases from V and 6 from J, leaving 13 bases between them. Germline V gene sequence: CDR1 SGHDN, CDR2 FVKESK. This CDR3 is 14 amino acids long.

This clone was observed once. The CDR3 DNA sequence: TGTGCCAGCAGCACCTACAATGAGCAGTTCTTC. Translating it yields CASSTYNEQFF. V usage is TRBV27 and J usage is TRBJ2-1, with D unclear. Germline lookup yields CDR1 MNHEY and CDR2 SMNVEV (reference sequence). V was shortened by 6 bases and J by 2 bases, with 2 bases between the two germline ends. This CDR3 region has 11 residues.